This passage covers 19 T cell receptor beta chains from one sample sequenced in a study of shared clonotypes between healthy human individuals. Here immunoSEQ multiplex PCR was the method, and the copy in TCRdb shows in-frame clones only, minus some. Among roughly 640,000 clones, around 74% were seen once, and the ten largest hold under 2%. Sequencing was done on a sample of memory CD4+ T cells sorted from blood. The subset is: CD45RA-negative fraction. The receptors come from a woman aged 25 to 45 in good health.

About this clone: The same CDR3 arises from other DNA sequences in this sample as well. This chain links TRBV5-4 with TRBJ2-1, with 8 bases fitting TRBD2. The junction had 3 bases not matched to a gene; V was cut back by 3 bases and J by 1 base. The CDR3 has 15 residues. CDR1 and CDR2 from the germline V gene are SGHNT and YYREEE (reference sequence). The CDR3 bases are TGTGCCAGCAGCTCCGGGACTAGTTCCTACAATGAGCAGTTCTTC. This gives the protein CASSSGTSSYNEQFF.

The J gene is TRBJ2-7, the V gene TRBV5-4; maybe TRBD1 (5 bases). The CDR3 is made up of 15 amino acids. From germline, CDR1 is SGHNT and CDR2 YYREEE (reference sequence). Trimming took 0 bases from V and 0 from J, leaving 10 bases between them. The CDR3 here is CASSLVGDSSYEQYF. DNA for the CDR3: TGTGCCAGCAGCTTGGTAGGAGACAGCTCCTACGAGCAGTACTTC.

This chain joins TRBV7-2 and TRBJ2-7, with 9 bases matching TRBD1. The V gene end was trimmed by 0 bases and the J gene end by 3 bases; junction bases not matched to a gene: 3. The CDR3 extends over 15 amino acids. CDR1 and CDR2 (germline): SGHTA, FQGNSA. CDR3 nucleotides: TGTGCCAGCAGCTTAGCCGGGACAGGGTACTACGAGCAGTACTTC. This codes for CASSLAGTGYYEQYF.

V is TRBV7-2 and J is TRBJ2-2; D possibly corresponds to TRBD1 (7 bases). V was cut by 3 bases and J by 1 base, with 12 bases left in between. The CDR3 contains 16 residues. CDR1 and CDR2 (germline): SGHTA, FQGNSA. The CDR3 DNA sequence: TGTGCCAGCAGCTTGAACCAGGGGGGGAACACCGGGGAGCTGTTTTTT. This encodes CASSLNQGGNTGELFF. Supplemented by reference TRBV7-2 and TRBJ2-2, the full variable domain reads GAGVSQSPSNKVTEKGKDVELRCDPISGHTALYWYRQSLGQGLEFLIYFQGNSAPDKSGLPSDRFSAERTGGSVSTLTIQRTQQEDSAVYLCASSLNQGGNTGELFFGEGSRLTVL.

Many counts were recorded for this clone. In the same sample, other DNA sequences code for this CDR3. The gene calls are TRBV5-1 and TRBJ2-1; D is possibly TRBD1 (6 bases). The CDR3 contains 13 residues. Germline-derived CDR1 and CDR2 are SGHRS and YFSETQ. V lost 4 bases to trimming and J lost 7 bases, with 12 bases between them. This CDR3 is CASSLTGWNEQFF. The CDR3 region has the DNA TGCGCCAGCAGCCTTACAGGGTGGAATGAGCAGTTCTTC. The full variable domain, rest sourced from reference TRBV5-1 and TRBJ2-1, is KAGVTQTPRYLIKTRGQQVTLSCSPISGHRSVSWYQQTPGQGLQFLFEYFSETQRNKGNFPGRFSGRQFSNSRSEMNVSTLELGDSALYLCASSLTGWNEQFFGPGTRLTVL.

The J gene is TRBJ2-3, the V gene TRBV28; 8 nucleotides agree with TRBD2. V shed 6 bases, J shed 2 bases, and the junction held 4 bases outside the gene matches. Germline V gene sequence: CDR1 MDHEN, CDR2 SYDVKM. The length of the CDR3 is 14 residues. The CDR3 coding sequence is TGTGCCAGCAGCCGGGGGGGGCCCACAGATACGCAGTATTTT. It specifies CASSRGGPTDTQYF. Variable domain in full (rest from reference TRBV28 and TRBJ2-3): DVKVTQSSRYLVKRTGEKVFLECVQDMDHENMFWYRQDPGLGLRLIYFSYDVKMKEKGDIPEGYSVSREKKERFSLILESASTNQTSMYLCASSRGGPTDTQYFGPGTRLTVL.

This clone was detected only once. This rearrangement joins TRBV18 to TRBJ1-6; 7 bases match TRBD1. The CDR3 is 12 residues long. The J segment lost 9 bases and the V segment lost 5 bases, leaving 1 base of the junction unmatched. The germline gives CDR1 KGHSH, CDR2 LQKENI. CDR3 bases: TGTGCCAGCTCATCAGGGGGTTCACCCCTCCACTTT. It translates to CASSSGGSPLHF.

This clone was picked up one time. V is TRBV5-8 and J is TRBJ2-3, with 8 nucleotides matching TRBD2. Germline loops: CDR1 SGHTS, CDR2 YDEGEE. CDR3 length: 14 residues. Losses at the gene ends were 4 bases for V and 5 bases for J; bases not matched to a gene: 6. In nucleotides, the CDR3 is TGTGCCAGCAGCACCGGGACTAGACGAGATACGCAGTATTTT. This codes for CASSTGTRRDTQYF.

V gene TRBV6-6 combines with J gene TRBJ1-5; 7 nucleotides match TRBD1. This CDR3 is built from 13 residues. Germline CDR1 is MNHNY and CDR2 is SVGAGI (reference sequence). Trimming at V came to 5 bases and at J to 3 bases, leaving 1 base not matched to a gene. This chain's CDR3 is CASSRGLNQPQHF. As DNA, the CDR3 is TGTGCCAGCAGTAGGGGGCTCAATCAGCCCCAGCATTTT.

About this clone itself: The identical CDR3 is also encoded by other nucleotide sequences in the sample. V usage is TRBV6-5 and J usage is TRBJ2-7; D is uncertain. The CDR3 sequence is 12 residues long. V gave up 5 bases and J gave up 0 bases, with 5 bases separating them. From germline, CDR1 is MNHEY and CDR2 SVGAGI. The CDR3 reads CASSPSSYEQYF. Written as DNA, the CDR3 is TGTGCCAGCAGTCCGTCCTCCTACGAGCAGTACTTC.

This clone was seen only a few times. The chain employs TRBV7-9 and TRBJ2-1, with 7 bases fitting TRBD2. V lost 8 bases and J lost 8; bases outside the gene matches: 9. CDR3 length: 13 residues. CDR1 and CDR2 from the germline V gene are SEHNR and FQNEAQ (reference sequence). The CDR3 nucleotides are TGTGCCAGCGGTCTAGCGGTTCCGGATGAGCAGTTCTTC. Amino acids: CASGLAVPDEQFF.

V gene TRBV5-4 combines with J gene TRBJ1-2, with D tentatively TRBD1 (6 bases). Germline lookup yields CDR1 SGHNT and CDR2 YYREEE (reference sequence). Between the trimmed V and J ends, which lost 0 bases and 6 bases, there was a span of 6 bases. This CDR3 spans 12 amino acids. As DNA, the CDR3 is TGTGCCAGCAGCTTGGGGACAGATGGCTACACCTTC. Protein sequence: CASSLGTDGYTF.

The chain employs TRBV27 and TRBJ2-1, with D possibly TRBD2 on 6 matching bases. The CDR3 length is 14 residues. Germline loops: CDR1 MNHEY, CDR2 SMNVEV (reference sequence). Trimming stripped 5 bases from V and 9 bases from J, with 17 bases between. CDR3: CASSATYAAGEQFF. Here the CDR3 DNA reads TGTGCCAGCAGTGCAACCTACGCAGCGGGTGAGCAGTTCTTC.

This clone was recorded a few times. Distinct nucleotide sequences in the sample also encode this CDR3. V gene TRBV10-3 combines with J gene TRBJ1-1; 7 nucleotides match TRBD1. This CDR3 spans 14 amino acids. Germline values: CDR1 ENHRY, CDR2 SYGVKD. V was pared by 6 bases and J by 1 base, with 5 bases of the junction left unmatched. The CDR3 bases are TGTGCCATCAGGCCCGGACAGGAGAACACTGAAGCTTTCTTT. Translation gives CAIRPGQENTEAFF.

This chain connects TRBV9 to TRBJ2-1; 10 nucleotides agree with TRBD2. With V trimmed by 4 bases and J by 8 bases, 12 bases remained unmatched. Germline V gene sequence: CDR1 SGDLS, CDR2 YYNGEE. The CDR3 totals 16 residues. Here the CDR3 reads CASSPLAGGPSDEQFF. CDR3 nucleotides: TGTGCCAGCAGCCCGTTAGCGGGAGGCCCCTCGGATGAGCAGTTCTTC.

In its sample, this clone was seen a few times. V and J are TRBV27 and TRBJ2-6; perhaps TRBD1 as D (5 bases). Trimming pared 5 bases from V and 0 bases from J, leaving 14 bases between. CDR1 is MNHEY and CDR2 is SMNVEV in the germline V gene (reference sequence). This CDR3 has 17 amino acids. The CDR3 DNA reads TGTGCCAGCAGTCCTGTCAGGGTGAGCTCTGGGGCCAACGTCCTGACTTTC. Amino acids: CASSPVRVSSGANVLTF.

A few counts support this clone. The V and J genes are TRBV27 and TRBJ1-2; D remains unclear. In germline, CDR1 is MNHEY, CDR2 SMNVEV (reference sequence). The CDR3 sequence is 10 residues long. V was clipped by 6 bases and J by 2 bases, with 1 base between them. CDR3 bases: TGTGCCAGCAGAAACTATGGCTACACCTTC. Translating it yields CASRNYGYTF.

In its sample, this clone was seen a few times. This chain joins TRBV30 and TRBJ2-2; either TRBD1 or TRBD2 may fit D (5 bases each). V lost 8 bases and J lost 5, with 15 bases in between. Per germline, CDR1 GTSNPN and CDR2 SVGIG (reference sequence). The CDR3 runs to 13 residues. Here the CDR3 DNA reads TGTGCCCACAATCGTGGGGGTACCGGGGAGCTGTTTTTT. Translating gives CAHNRGGTGELFF. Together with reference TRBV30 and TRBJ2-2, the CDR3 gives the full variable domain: SQTIHQWPATLVQPVGSPLSLECTVEGTSNPNLYWYRQAAGRGLQLLFYSVGIGQISSEVPQNLSASRPQDRQFILSSKKLLLSDSGFYLCAHNRGGTGELFFGEGSRLTVL.

CDR3 residues: CASSNSTLSASGEGMTYEQYF. As DNA, the CDR3 is TGTGCCAGCAGCAACTCAACACTTTCAGCGTCTGGAGAAGGCATGACCTACGAGCAGTACTTC. The rearrangement links TRBV21-1 to TRBJ2-7; the table's D gene call, TRBD2, was not cross checked with the DNA. TRBV21-1 is assigned pseudogene status. The CDR3 runs 21 residues.